Following are 7 T cell receptor beta chains from one sample sequenced in a study of early T cells in non-severe SARS-CoV-2 infection. TCRdb used MiXCR to reprocess the 5' RACE reads, holding one entry per CDR3 protein. Here the sample spans 20,000 to 25,000 distinct CDR3 sequences, 4.7% being singletons. Sequenced material: whole blood. These receptors all come from an adult who was a healthcare worker with PCR-confirmed SARS-CoV-2 infection or an uninfected control (not recorded which).

This clonotype was counted a few times. The gene calls are TRBV19 and TRBJ2-3, with D uncertain. The V end lost 3 bases, the J end lost 5 bases, and 9 bases lay between the germline ends. The CDR3 runs 13 residues. In germline, CDR1 is LNHDA, CDR2 SQIVND (reference sequence). The CDR3 sequence is CASSIGRRDTQYF. The CDR3 DNA reads as TGTGCCAGTAGTATTGGTCGTAGAGATACGCAGTATTTT.

By share, this clonotype ranks as medium-sized. The chain carries TRBV28 and TRBJ2-1; D not certain. Per the germline V gene, CDR1 is MDHEN and CDR2 is SYDVKM. The germline V and J ends were trimmed by 6 bases and 7 bases, with 7 bases remaining between them. This CDR3 contains 11 residues. In nucleotides, the CDR3 is TGTGCCAGCAGCTTAGAGAATGAGCAGTTCTTC. It encodes CASSLENEQFF.

This clonotype was recorded at least ten times. V is TRBV7-3 and J is TRBJ2-2; D gene unclear. From germline, CDR1 is SGHTA and CDR2 FQGTGA. CDR3 size: 15 residues. Trimming stripped 5 bases from V and 1 base from J, with 11 bases between. The CDR3 DNA follows: TGTGCCAGCAGCGGAAACCCAGGGAACACCGGGGAGCTGTTTTTT. Protein: CASSGNPGNTGELFF.

The sample holds a few counts of this clonotype. The V and J genes are TRBV19 and TRBJ1-4, with no clear D. Germline V gene sequence: CDR1 LNHDA, CDR2 SQIVND (reference sequence). V lost 7 bases and J 5 bases, leaving 11 bases between the germline ends. There are 13 residues in the CDR3. The CDR3 coding sequence is TGTGCCAGTAATATGGGTCTCAATGAAAAACTGTTTTTT. It codes for CASNMGLNEKLFF. The entire variable domain, with the rest obtained from reference TRBV19 and TRBJ1-4, is as follows: DGGITQSPKYLFRKEGQNVTLSCEQNLNHDAMYWYRQDPGQGLRLIYYSQIVNDFQKGDIAEGYSVSREKKESFPLTVTSAQKNPTAFYLCASNMGLNEKLFFGSGTQLSVL.

This clonotype was counted many times. This sequence joins TRBV20-1 and TRBJ2-7, with 7 bases aligning to TRBD2. The germline CDR1 and CDR2 sequences are DFQATT and SNEGSKA (reference sequence). This CDR3 spans 13 amino acids. V gave up 5 bases and J gave up 0 bases; unmatched junction bases: 4. This CDR3 is CSAGGGISYEQYF. CDR3 nucleotides: TGCAGTGCTGGGGGAGGGATCTCCTACGAGCAGTACTTC.

The sample holds many counts of this clonotype. V is TRBV20-1 and J is TRBJ2-7; 12 nucleotides agree with TRBD1. The CDR3 is 18 amino acids. CDR1 is DFQATT, CDR2 SNEGSKA, per germline (reference sequence). V lost 3 bases and J lost 0; bases outside the gene matches: 12. The DNA of the CDR3 is TGCAGTGCTAGGCGCCCGGGACAGGGGGCCTTACTCTCCTACGAGCAGTACTTC. It codes for CSARRPGQGALLSYEQYF.

V and J are TRBV15 and TRBJ2-7, with 8 bases fitting TRBD1. V trimming: 4 bases; J trimming: 3 bases; junction bases outside the gene matches: 5. The germline CDR1 and CDR2 sequences are LNHNV and YYDKDF (reference sequence). The CDR3 spans 14 residues. This chain's CDR3 is CATSTRTGSYEQYF. CDR3 DNA sequence: TGTGCCACCAGCACTAGGACAGGGAGCTACGAGCAGTACTTC.